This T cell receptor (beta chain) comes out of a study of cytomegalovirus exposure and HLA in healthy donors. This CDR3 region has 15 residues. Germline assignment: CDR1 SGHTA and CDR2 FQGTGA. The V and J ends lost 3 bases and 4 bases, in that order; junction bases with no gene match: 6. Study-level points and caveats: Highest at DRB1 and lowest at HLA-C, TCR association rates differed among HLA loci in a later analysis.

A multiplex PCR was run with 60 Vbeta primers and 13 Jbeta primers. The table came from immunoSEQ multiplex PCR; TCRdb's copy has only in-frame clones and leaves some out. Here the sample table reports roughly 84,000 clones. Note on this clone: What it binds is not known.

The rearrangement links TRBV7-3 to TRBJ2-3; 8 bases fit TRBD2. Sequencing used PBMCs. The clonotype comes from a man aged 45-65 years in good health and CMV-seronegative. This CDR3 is CASSLVAGNSDTQYF. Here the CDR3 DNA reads TGTGCCAGCAGCTTGGTAGCGGGGAATTCAGATACGCAGTATTTT.